This T cell receptor (beta chain) was sequenced in a study of T cell responses to AZD1222 COVID-19 vaccine. J lost 6 bases, V lost 5 bases, and 7 bases had no gene match. CDR1 is SGHNT, CDR2 YENEEA, per germline. This CDR3 is built from 15 residues. Generated by immunoSEQ multiplex PCR, the TCRdb table keeps only in-frame clones and is missing some. Here the sample spans over 55,000 clones, about 80% being singletons. This TCR derives from an adult who received the AZD1222 COVID-19 vaccine. The sequencing here drew on peripheral blood, taken 28 days after the second AZD1222 dose. The chain has TRBV11-3 and TRBJ2-2, with TRBD2 identical over 9 bases. CDR3 nucleotide sequence: TGTGCCAGCAGCCCACCGCGGGGGGGCCCCGGGGAGCTGTTTTTT. This sequence encodes CASSPPRGGPGELFF.